In this sample, the clone carrying this TCR beta chain turned up a few times. What it binds is not known. The data derive from a study of T-cell reconstitution after alpha-beta-depleted transplantation in children. Whole-study results and caveats: T cells produced anew were the main source of T-cell counts and diversity one year after transplant. Alpha-beta T cells present about two months after transplant were reported to originate from several hundred expanded graft clones. The high TCRbeta diversity at day 60 in some patients came from surviving recipient T cells and thymic progenitors.

The germline gives CDR1 SEHNR, CDR2 FQNEAQ (reference sequence). This CDR3 is built from 16 residues. Germline trimming cut 5 bases from V and 4 bases from J; bases unmatched to any gene: 10. TCRbeta library preparation incorporated unique molecular identifiers. One entry per CDR3 protein results from TCRdb running MiXCR on the PCR reads. Here the sample spans about 610,000 distinct CDR3 sequences, 27% being singletons. This sample comprised PBMCs, obtained before TCRalphabeta/CD19-depleted stem cell transplant. This TCR was recovered from a boy in the first two years of life with Wiskott-Aldrich syndrome, due to receive a stem cell transplant. The gene calls are TRBV7-9 and TRBJ2-1, with 8 bases matching TRBD2. The CDR3 coding sequence is TGTGCCAGCAGCGACCTACTAGCGGAGCTTTACAATGAGCAGTTCTTC. It codes for CASSDLLAELYNEQFF.